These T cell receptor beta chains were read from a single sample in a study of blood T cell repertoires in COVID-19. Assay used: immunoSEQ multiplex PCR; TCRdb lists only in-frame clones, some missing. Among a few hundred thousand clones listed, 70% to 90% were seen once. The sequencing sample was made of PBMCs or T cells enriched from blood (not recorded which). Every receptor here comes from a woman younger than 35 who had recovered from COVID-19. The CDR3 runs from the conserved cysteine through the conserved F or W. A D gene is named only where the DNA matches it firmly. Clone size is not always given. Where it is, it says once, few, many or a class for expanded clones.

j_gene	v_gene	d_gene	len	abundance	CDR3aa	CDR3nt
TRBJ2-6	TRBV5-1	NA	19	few	CASSLAHKMGPSGANVLTF	TGCGCCAGCAGCTTGGCCCACAAGATGGGGCCCTCTGGGGCCAACGTCCTGACTTTC
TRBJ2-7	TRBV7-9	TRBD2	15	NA	CASSLGSGGDHEQYF	TGTGCCAGCAGCTTAGGTTCGGGAGGGGACCACGAGCAGTACTTC
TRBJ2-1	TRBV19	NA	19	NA	CASSIVVVQPSYTNNEQFF	TGTGCCAGTAGTATAGTGGTCGTACAGCCCTCCTATACAAACAATGAGCAGTTCTTC
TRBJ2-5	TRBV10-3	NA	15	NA	CAISESTRDPETQYF	TGTGCCATCAGTGAGTCGACCAGGGATCCTGAGACCCAGTACTTC
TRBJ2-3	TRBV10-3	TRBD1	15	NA	CAISETATGGDTQYF	TGTGCCATCAGTGAGACAGCAACAGGGGGAGATACGCAGTATTTT
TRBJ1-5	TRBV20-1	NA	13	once	CSASPGSNQPQHF	TGCAGTGCTAGTCCCGGTTCCAATCAGCCCCAGCATTTT
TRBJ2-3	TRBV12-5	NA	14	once	CASADTGFADTQYF	TGTGCTAGTGCCGATACAGGGTTTGCAGATACGCAGTATTTT
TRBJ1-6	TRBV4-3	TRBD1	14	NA	CASSQAGGYSPLHF	TGCGCCAGCAGCCAGGCAGGGGGCTATTCACCCCTCCACTTT
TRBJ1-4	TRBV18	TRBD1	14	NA	CASTKTGAREKLFF	TGTGCCAGCACCAAGACAGGGGCCAGGGAAAAACTGTTTTTT
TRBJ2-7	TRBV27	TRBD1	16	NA	CASSSPYGQGSYEQYF	TGTGCCAGCAGTTCCCCCTACGGACAGGGGAGCTACGAGCAGTACTTC
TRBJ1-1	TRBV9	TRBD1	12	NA	CASSVGQGQAFF	TGTGCCAGCAGCGTAGGACAGGGGCAAGCTTTCTTT
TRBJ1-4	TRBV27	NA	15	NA	CASSAGGSTNEKLFF	TGTGCCAGCAGCGCCGGGGGATCAACTAATGAAAAACTGTTTTTT
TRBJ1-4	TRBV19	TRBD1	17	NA	CASKGQVPPHPNEKLFF	TGTGCCAGTAAAGGACAGGTCCCCCCGCACCCGAATGAAAAACTGTTTTTT
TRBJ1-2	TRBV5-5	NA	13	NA	CASIMGPNYGYTF	TGTGCCAGCATCATGGGGCCTAACTATGGCTACACCTTC
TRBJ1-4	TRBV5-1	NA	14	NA	CASSTAEGSEKLFF	TGCGCCAGCAGCACGGCGGAAGGGAGTGAAAAACTGTTTTTT
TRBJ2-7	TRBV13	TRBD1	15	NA	CASSLSGQGADEQYF	TGTGCCAGCAGCCTGTCAGGACAGGGAGCGGACGAGCAGTACTTC
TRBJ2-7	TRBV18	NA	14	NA	CASSPRQGNYEQYF	TGTGCCAGCTCACCGCGCCAGGGGAACTACGAGCAGTACTTC
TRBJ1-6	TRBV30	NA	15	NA	CAWTVSAGANPPLHF	TGTGCCTGGACGGTATCGGCAGGGGCCAATCCACCCCTCCACTTT
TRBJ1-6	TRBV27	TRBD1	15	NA	CASSYRDRGRSPLHF	TGTGCCAGCAGTTATCGGGACAGGGGGCGGTCACCCCTCCACTTT
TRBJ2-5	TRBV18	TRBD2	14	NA	CASSPGGSRETQYF	TGTGCCAGCTCACCCGGGGGGAGTCGTGAGACCCAGTACTTC
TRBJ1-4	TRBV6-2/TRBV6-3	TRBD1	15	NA	CASSTKTGVNEKLFF	TGTGCCAGCAGCACAAAGACAGGGGTTAATGAAAAACTGTTTTTT
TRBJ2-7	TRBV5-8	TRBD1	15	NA	CASSLRQGPSYEQYF	TGTGCCAGCAGCCTTAGACAGGGGCCCTCCTACGAGCAGTACTTC
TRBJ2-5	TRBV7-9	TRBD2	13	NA	CAFDPGGRETQYF	TGTGCCTTCGACCCGGGGGGACGGGAGACCCAGTACTTC
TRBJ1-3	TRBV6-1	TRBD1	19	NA	CASSEVRTGLVKSGNTIYF	TGTGCCAGCAGTGAAGTACGGACAGGGTTGGTAAAATCTGGAAACACCATATATTTT
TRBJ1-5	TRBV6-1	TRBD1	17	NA	CASSGYRGENSNQPQHF	TGTGCCAGCAGTGGCTACAGGGGCGAAAATAGCAATCAGCCCCAGCATTTT
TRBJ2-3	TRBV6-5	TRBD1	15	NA	CASSFGTGHTDTQYF	TGTGCCAGCAGTTTTGGGACAGGGCACACAGATACGCAGTATTTT
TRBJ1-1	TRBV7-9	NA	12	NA	CASSRDNPEAFF	TGTGCCAGCAGCCGGGACAATCCTGAAGCTTTCTTT